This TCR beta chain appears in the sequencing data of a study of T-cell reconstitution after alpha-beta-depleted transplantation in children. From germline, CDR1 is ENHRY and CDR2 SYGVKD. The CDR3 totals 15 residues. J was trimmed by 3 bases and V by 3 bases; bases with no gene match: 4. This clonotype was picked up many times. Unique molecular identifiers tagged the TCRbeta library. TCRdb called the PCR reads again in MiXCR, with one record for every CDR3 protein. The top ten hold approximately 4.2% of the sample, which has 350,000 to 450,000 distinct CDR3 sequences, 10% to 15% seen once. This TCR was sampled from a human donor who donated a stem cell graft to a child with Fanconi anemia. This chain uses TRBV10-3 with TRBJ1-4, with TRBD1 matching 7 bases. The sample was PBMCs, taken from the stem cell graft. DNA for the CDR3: TGTGCCATCAGTGACGACAGGGAAGCTAATGAAAAACTGTTTTTT. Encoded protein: CAISDDREANEKLFF.